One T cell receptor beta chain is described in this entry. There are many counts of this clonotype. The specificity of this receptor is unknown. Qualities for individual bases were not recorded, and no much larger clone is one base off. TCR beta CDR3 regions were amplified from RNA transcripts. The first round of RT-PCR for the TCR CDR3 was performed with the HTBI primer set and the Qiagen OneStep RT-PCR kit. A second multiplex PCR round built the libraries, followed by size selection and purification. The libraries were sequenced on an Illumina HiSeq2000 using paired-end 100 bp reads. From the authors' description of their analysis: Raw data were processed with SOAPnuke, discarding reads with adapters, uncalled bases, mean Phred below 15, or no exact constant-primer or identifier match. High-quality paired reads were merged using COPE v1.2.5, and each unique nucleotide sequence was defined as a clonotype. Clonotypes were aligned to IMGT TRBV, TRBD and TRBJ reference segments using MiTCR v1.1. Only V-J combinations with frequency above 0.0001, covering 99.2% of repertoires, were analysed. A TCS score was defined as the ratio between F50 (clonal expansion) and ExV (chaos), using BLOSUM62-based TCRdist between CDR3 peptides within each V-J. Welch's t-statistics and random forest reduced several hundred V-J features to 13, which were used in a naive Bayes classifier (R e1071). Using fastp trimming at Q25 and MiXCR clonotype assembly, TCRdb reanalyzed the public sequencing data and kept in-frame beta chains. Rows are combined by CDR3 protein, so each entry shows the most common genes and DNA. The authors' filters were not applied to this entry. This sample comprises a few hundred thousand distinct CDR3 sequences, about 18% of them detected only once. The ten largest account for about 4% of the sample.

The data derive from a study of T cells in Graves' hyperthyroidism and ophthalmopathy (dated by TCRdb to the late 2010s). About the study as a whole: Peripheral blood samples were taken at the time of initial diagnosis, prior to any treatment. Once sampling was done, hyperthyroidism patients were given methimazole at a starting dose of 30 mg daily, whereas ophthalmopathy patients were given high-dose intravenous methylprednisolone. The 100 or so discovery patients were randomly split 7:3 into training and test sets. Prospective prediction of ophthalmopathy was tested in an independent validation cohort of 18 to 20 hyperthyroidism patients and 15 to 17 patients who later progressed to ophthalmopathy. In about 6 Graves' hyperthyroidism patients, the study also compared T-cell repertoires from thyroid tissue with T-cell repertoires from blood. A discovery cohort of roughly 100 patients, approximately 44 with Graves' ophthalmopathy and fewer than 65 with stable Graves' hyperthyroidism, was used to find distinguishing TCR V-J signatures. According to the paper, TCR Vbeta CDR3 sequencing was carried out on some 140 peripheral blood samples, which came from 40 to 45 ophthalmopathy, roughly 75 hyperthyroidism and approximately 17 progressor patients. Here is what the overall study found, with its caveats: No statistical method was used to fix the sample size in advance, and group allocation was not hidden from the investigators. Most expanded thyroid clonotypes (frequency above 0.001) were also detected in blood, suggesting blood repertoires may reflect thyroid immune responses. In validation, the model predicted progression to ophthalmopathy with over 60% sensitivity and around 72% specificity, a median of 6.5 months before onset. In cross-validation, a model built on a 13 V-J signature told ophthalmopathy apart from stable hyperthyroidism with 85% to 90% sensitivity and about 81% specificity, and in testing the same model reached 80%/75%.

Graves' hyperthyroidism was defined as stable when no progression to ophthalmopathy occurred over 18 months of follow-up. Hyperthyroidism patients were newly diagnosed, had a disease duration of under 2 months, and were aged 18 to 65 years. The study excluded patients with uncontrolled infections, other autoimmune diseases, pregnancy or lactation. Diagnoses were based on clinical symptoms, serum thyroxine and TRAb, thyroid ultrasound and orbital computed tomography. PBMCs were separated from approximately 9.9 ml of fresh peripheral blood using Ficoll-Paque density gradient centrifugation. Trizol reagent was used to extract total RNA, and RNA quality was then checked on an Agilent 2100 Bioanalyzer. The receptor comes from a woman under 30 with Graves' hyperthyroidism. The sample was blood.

The CDR3 amino acid sequence is: CASSLAVGVGYTF. In nucleotides, the sequence is TGCGCCAGCAGCTTGGCCGTCGGAGTCGGCTACACCTTC. Recombination connected TRBV5-1 to TRBJ1-2; the D gene cannot be resolved reliably. The CDR3 spans 13 residues, from the cysteine through the phenylalanine. The kept DNA is CDR3 alone, 39 bases in frame from the first base. V gives up 0 bases and J gives up 8 bases, and the segment between their germline ends measures 11 bases. Per the germline V gene, SGHRS is the CDR1 and YFSETQ is the CDR2. This CDR3, with the reference TRBV5-1 and TRBJ1-2 proteins standing in past its ends, gives the full variable domain KAGVTQTPRYLIKTRGQQVTLSCSPISGHRSVSWYQQTPGQGLQFLFEYFSETQRNKGNFPGRFSGRQFSNSRSEMNVSTLELGDSALYLCASSLAVGVGYTFGSGTRLTVV.